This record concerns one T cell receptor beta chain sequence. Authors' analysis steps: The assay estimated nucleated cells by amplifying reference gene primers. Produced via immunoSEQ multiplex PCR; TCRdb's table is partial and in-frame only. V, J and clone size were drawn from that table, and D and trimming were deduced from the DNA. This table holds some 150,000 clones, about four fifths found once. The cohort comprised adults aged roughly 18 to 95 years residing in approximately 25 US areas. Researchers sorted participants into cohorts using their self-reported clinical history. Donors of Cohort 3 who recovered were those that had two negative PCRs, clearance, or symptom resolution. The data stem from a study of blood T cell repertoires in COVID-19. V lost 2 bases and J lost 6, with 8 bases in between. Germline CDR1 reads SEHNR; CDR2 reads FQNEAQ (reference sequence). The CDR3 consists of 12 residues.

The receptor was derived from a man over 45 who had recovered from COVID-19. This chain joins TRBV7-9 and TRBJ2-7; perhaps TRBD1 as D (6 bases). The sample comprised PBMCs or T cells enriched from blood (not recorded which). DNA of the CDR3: TGTGCCAGCAGCTTAACAGGGTCCGAGCAGTACTTC. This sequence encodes CASSLTGSEQYF.